This TCR beta chain appears in the sequencing data of a study of blood T cell repertoires in COVID-19. Ages ranged from roughly 18 to 95 years, with residence in about 23 US areas. In the study's own analysis: The authors estimated nucleated cell counts from reference gene primer amplification. Repertoires were generated with immunoSEQ multiplex PCR, while TCRdb's copy carries only in-frame clones and drops some. That table supplies the V and J calls and clone size; D and trimming were determined from the DNA. The sample has about 400,000 clones; over 75% are singletons. Sequencing input: PBMCs or T cells enriched from blood (not recorded which). The TCR sequence derives from a woman aged 30 to 39 who had recovered from COVID-19.

The CDR3 bases are TGTGCCAGCAGCAAAGGGTGGCAGGGATGGTATAGCAATCAGCCCCAGCATTTT. Protein product: CASSKGWQGWYSNQPQHF. The chain employs TRBV21-1 and TRBJ1-5; TRBD1 reflects the table's D call only, with no check against the DNA. TRBV21-1 is a listed pseudogene. The CDR3 covers 18 residues.